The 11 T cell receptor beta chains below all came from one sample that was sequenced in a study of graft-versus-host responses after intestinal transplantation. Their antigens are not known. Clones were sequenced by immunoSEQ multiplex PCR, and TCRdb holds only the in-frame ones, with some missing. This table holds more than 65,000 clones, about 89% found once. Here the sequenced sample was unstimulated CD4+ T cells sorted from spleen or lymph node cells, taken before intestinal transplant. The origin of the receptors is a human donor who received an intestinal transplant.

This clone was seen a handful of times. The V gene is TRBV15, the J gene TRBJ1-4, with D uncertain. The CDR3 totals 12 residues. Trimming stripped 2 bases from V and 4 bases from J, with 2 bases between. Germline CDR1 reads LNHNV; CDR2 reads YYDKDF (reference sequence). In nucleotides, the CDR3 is TGTGCCACCAGCAGACTTAATGAAAAACTGTTTTTT. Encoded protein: CATSRLNEKLFF. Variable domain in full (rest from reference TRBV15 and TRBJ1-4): DAMVIQNPRYQVTQFGKPVTLSCSQTLNHNVMYWYQQKSSQAPKLLFHYYDKDFNNEADTPDNFQSRRPNTSFCFLDIRSPGLGDTAMYLCATSRLNEKLFFGSGTQLSVL.

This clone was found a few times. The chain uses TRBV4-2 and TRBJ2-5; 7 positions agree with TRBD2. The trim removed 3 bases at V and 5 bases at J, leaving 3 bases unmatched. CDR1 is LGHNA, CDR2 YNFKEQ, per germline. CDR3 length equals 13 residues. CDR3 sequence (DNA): TGTGCCAGCAGCCAGGGGGAGGGGGAGACCCAGTACTTC. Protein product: CASSQGEGETQYF.

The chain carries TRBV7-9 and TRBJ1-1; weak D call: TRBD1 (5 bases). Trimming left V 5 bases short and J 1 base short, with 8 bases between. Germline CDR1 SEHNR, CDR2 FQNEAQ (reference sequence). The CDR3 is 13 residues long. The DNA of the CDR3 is TGTGCCAGCAGCCTTACAGGGAACACTGAAGCTTTCTTT. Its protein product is CASSLTGNTEAFF.

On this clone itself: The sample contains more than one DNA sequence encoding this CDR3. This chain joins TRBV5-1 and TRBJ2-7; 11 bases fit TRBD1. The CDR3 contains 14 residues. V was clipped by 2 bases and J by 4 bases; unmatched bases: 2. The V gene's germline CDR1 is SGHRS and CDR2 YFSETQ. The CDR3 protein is CASSLGQGAYEQYF. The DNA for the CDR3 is TGCGCCAGCAGCTTAGGACAGGGGGCTTACGAGCAGTACTTC.

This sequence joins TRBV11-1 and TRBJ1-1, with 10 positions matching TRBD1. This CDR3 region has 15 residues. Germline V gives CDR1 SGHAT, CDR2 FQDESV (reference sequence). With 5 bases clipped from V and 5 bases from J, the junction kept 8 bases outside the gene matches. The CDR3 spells CASSARQGAWTEAFF. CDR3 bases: TGTGCCAGCAGCGCCCGACAGGGGGCTTGGACTGAAGCTTTCTTT.

The CDR3 DNA reads as TGTGCCAGCACCGTGGCGGGTAACTCCTACGAGCAGTACTTC. Protein product: CASTVAGNSYEQYF. The J gene is TRBJ2-7, the V gene TRBV28, with D perhaps TRBD2 (5 bases). The CDR3 runs to 14 residues. Between the trimmed V and J ends, which lost 7 bases and 0 bases, there was a span of 13 bases. CDR1 MDHEN and CDR2 SYDVKM come from the germline V gene.

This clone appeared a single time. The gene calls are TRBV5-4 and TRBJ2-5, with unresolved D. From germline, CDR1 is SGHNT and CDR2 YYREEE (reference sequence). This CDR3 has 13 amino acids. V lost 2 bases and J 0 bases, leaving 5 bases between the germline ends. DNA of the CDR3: TGTGCCAGCAGCTTACAAAACCAAGAGACCCAGTACTTC. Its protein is CASSLQNQETQYF.

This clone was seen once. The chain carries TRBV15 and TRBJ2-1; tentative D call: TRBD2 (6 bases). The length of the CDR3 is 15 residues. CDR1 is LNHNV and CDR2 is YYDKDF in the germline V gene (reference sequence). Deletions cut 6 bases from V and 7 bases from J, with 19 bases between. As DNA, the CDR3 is TGTGCCACCAGGGGAATAGAAGGGCTAGCGAATGAGCAGTTCTTC. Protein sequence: CATRGIEGLANEQFF. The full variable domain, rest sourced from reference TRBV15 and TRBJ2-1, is DAMVIQNPRYQVTQFGKPVTLSCSQTLNHNVMYWYQQKSSQAPKLLFHYYDKDFNNEADTPDNFQSRRPNTSFCFLDIRSPGLGDTAMYLCATRGIEGLANEQFFGPGTRLTVL.

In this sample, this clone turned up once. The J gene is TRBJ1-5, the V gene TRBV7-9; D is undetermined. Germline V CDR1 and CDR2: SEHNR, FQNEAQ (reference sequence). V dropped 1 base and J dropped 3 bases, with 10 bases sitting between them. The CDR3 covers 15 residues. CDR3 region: CASSLGVTDNQPQHF. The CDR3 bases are TGTGCCAGCAGCTTAGGGGTTACAGACAATCAGCCCCAGCATTTT.

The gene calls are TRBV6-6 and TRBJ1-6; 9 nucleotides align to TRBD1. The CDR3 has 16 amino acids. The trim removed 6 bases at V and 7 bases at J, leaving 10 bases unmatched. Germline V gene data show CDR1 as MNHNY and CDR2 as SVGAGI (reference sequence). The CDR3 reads CASRNTLGTGNSPLHF. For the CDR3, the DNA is TGTGCCAGCAGGAATACGCTAGGGACAGGGAATTCACCCCTCCACTTT.

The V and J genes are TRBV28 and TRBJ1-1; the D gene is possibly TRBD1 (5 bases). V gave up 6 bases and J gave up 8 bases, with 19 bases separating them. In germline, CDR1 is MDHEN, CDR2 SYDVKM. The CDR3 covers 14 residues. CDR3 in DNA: TGTGCCAGCAGGCCGGACACCTCCCTACGGGAAGCTTTCTTT. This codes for CASRPDTSLREAFF.